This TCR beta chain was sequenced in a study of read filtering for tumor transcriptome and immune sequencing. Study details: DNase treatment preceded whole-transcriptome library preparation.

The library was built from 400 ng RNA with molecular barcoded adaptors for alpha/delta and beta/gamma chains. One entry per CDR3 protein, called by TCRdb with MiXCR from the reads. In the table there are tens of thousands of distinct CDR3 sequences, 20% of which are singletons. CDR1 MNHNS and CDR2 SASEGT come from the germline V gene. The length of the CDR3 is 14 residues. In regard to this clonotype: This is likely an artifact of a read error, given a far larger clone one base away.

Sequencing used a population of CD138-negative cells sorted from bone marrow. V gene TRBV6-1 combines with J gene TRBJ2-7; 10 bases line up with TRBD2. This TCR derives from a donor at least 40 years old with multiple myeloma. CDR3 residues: CASSPLAGVNEQCF. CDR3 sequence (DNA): TGTGCCAGCAGTCCTCTAGCGGGAGTTAACGAGCAGTGCTTC.